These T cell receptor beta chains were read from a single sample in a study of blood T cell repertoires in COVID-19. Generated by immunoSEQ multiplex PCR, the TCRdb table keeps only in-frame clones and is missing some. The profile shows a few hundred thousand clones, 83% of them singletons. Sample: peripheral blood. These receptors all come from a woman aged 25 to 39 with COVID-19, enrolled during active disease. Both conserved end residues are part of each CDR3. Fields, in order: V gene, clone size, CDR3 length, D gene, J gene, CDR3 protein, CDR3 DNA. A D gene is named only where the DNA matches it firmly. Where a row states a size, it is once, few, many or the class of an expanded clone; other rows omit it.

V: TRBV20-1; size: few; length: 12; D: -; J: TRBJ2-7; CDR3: CSASRGAYEQYF; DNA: TGCAGTGCTAGTCGGGGGGCGTACGAGCAGTACTTC
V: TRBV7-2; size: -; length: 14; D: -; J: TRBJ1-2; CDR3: CASRTGGGAGGYTF; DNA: TGTGCCAGCAGAACAGGAGGGGGGGCAGGTGGCTACACCTTC
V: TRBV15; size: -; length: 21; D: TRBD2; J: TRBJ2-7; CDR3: CATSRDLERGGANPSSYEQYF; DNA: TGTGCCACCAGCAGAGATTTAGAGCGGGGGGGCGCTAACCCGAGCTCCTACGAGCAGTACTTC
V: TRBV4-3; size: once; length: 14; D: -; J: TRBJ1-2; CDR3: CASSQERGMVGYTF; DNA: TGCGCCAGCAGCCAAGAGAGGGGGATGGTCGGCTACACCTTC
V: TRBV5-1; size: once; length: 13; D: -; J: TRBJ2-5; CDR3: CASSLGGGETQYF; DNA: TGCGCCAGCAGCTTAGGGGGAGGGGAGACCCAGTACTTC
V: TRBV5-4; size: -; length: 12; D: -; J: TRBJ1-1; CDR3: CASGMRSTEAFF; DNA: TGTGCCAGCGGAATGAGGAGCACTGAAGCTTTCTTT
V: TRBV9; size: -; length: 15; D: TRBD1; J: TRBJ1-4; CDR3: CASSVAAGGSEKLFF; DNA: TGTGCCAGCAGCGTAGCGGCAGGGGGAAGCGAAAAACTGTTTTTT
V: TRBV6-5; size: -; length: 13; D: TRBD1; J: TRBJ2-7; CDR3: CASSIGQGYEQYF; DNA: TGTGCCAGCAGTATCGGACAGGGCTACGAGCAGTACTTC
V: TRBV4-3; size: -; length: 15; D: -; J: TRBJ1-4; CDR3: CASSQDPRAEEKLFF; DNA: TGCGCCAGCAGCCAAGATCCCAGGGCAGAGGAAAAACTGTTTTTT
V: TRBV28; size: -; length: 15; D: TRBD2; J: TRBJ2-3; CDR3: CASTKRGGSTDTQYF; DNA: TGTGCCAGCACCAAGCGGGGGGGGTCCACAGATACGCAGTATTTT
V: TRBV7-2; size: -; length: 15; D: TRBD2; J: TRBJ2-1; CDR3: CASSLGTSVFNEQFF; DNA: TGTGCCAGCAGCTTGGGGACTAGCGTTTTCAATGAGCAGTTCTTC
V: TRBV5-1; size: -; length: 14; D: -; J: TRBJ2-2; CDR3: CASSSTGNTGELFF; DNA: TGCGCCAGCAGCTCCACAGGGAACACCGGGGAGCTGTTTTTT
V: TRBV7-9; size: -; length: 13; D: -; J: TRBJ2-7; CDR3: CASSPSTGGEQYF; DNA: TGTGCCAGCAGCCCCTCGACCGGGGGCGAGCAGTACTTC
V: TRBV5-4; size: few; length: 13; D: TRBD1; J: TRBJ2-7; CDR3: CASSLDRPYEQYF; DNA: TGTGCCAGCAGCCTGGACAGGCCCTACGAGCAGTACTTC
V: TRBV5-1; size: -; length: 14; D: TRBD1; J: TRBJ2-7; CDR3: CASSLTGGGYEQYF; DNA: TGCGCCAGCAGCTTGACAGGGGGAGGTTACGAGCAGTACTTC
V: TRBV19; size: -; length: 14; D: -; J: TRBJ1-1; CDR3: CASSINTMNTEAFF; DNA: TGTGCCAGTAGTATTAACACTATGAACACTGAAGCTTTCTTT
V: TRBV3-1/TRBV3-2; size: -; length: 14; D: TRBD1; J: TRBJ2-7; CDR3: CASSPGTARLEQYF; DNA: TGTGCCAGCAGCCCTGGGACAGCCCGCCTGGAACAGTACTTC
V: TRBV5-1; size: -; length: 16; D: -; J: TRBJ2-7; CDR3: CASSSTQGSLPYEQYF; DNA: TGCGCCAGCAGCTCGACACAGGGTTCTTTACCCTACGAGCAGTACTTC
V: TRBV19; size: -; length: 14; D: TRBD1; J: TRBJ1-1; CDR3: CASTRTGRGTEAFF; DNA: TGTGCCAGTACCCGGACAGGGAGAGGGACTGAAGCTTTCTTT
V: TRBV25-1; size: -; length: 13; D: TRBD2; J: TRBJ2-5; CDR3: CASSPGLRETQYF; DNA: TGTGCCAGCAGTCCGGGACTACGGGAGACCCAGTACTTC
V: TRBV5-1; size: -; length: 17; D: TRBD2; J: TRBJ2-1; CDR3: CASSDNLPGLAPRQQFF; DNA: TGCGCCAGCAGCGATAACCTCCCCGGACTAGCCCCCCGACAGCAGTTCTTC
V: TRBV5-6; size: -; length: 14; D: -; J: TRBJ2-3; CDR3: CASSLVSQGNTQYF; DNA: TGTGCCAGCAGCTTGGTAAGCCAGGGGAATACGCAGTATTTT
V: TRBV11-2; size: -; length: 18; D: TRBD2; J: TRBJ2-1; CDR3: CASSLVQTGLAGGGEQFF; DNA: TGTGCCAGCAGCTTAGTTCAGACCGGACTAGCGGGAGGAGGGGAGCAGTTCTTC
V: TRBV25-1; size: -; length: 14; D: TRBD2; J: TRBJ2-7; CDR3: CASSPSGGASGQYF; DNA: TGTGCCAGCAGCCCTAGCGGGGGGGCCTCCGGGCAGTACTTC
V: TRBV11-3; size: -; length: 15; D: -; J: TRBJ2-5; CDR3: CASSRGQGSEETQYF; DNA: TGTGCCAGCAGCCGGGGACAAGGCTCCGAAGAGACCCAGTACTTC
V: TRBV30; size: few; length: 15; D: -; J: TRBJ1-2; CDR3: CAWSQPPPRIYGYTF; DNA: TGTGCCTGGAGTCAACCGCCCCCCAGAATCTATGGCTACACCTTC
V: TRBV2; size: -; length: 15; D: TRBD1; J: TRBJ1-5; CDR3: CASRGQGAGNQPQHF; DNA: TGTGCCAGCAGGGGACAGGGGGCAGGAAATCAGCCCCAGCATTTT
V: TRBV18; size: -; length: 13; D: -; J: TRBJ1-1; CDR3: CASSLPGNTEAFF; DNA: TGTGCCAGCTCACTCCCCGGGAACACTGAAGCTTTCTTT
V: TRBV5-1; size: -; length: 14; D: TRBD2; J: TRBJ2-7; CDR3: CASSPGTTSYEQYF; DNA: TGCGCCAGCAGCCCCGGGACTACTTCCTACGAGCAGTACTTC
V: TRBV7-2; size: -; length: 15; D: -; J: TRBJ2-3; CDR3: CASSSTRVGADTQYF; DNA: TGTGCCAGCAGCTCGACTAGGGTTGGCGCAGATACGCAGTATTTT
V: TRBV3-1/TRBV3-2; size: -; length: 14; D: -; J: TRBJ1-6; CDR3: CASSQKGSNSPLHF; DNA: TGTGCCAGCAGCCAGAAAGGGAGCAATTCACCCCTCCACTTT
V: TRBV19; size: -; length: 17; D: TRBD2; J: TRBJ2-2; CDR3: CASSHPPGLAGERELFF; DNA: TGTGCCAGTAGCCACCCCCCTGGGTTAGCGGGGGAGCGGGAGCTGTTTTTT
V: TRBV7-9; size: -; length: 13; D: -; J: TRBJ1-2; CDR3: CASSQNRDYGYTF; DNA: TGTGCCAGCAGCCAAAACAGGGACTATGGCTACACCTTC
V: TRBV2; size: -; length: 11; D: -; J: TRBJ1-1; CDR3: CASSAWQTAFF; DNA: TGTGCCAGCAGTGCTTGGCAAACAGCTTTCTTT
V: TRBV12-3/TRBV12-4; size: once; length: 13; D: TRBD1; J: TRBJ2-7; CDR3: CASSLGQGYEQYF; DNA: TGTGCCAGCAGCCTCGGACAGGGCTACGAGCAGTACTTC
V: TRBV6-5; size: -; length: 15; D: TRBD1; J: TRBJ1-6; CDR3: CASRRGQGVNSPLHF; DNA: TGTGCCAGCAGGCGGGGACAGGGAGTTAATTCACCCCTCCACTTT
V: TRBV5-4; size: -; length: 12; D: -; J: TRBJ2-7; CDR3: CASSLVGLQQYF; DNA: TGTGCCAGCAGCTTGGTGGGGCTTCAGCAGTACTTC
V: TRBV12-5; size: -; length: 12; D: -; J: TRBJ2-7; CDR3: CASGLDTGEQYF; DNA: TGTGCTAGTGGTTTGGATACGGGCGAGCAGTACTTC
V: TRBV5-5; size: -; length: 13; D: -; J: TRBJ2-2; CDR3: CASSLWSTGELFF; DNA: TGTGCCAGCAGCTTGTGGAGCACCGGGGAGCTGTTTTTT
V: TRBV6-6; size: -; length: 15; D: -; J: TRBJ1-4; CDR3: CASSSHEGTNEKLFF; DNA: TGTGCCAGCAGTTCCCACGAGGGAACTAATGAAAAACTGTTTTTT
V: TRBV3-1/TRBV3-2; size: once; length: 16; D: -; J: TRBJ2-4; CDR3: CASSHRGSVAKNIQYF; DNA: TGTGCCAGCAGCCATCGCGGGTCCGTAGCCAAAAACATTCAGTACTTC
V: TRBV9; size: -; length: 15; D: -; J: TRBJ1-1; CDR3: CASSAHLLAGTEAFF; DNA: TGTGCCAGCAGCGCCCATCTTCTCGCCGGCACTGAAGCTTTCTTT
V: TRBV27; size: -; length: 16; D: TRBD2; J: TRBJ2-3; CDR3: CASRRFSGVSTDTQYF; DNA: TGTGCCAGCAGACGTTTTAGCGGGGTGAGCACAGATACGCAGTATTTT
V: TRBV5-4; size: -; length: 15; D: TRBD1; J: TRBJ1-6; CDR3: CASSLGQGVTSPLHF; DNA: TGTGCCAGCAGCTTGGGGCAGGGGGTGACTTCACCCCTCCACTTT
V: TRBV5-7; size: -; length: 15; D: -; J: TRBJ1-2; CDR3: CASSQKTGDNYGYTF; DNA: TGTGCCAGCAGCCAAAAGACAGGTGACAACTATGGCTACACCTTC
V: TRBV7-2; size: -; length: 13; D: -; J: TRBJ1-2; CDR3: CASSSKINYGYTF; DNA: TGTGCCAGCAGCTCAAAAATTAACTATGGCTACACCTTC
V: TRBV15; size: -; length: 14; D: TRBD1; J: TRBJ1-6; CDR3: CATSRVDREAALHF; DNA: TGTGCCACCAGCAGGGTAGACAGGGAGGCGGCACTCCACTTT
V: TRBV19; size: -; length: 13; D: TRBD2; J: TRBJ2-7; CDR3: CASSSSGSYEQYF; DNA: TGTGCCAGTAGCTCTAGCGGATCCTACGAGCAGTACTTC
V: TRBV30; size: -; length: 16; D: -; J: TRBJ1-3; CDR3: CAWSVPAGAKGNTIYF; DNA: TGTGCCTGGAGTGTACCGGCAGGGGCGAAAGGAAACACCATATATTTT
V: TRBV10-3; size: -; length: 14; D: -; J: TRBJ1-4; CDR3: CAISKQRDNEKLFF; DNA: TGTGCCATCAGCAAACAGAGAGATAATGAAAAACTGTTTTTT
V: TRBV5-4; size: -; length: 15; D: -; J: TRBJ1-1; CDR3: CASSLDGGGVTEAFF; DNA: TGTGCCAGCAGCTTGGACGGGGGGGGCGTCACTGAAGCTTTCTTT
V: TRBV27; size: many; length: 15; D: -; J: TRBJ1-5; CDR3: CASSRGSGGNQPQHF; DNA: TGTGCCAGCAGTCGTGGCTCAGGTGGGAATCAGCCCCAGCATTTT
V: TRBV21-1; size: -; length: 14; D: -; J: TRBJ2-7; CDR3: CASSTRQAPYEQYF; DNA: TGTGCCAGCAGCACTAGACAGGCTCCCTACGAGCAGTACTTC
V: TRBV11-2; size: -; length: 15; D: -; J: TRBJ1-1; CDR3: CASSLESRAWTEAFF; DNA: TGTGCCAGCAGCTTAGAAAGCAGGGCGTGGACTGAAGCTTTCTTT